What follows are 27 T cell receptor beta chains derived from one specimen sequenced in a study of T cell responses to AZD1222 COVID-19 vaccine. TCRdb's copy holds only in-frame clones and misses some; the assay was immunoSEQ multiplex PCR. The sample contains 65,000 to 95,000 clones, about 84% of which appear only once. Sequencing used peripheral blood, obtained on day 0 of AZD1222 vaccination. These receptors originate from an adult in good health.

Here the CDR3 reads CASTGVGYEQYF. DNA for the CDR3: TGTGCCAGCACGGGTGTGGGTTACGAGCAGTACTTC. This rearrangement joins TRBV25-1 to TRBJ2-7; D gene uncertain. The CDR3 consists of 12 residues. Looked up from germline, CDR1 is MGHDK and CDR2 is SYGVNS. The germline V and J ends were trimmed by 7 bases and 4 bases, with 11 bases remaining between them.

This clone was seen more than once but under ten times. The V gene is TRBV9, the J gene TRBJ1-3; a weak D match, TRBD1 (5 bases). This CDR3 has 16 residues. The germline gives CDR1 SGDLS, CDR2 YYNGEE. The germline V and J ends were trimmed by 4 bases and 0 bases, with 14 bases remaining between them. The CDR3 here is CASSPPGLYSGNTIYF. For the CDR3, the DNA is TGTGCCAGCAGCCCCCCGGGACTCTACTCTGGAAACACCATATATTTT.

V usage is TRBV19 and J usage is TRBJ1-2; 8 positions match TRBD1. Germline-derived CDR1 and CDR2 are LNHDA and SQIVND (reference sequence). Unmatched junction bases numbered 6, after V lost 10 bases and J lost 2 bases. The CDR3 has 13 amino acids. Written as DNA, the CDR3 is TGTGCCACGCTGACAGGGGTAAACTATGGCTACACCTTC. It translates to CATLTGVNYGYTF.

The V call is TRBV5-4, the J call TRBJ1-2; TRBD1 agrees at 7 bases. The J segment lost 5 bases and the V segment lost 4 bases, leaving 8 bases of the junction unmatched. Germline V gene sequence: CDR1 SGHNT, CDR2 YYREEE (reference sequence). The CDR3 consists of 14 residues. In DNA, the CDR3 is TGTGCCAGCAGCCAAGGGGGCGCGGGGTATGGCTACACCTTC. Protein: CASSQGGAGYGYTF.

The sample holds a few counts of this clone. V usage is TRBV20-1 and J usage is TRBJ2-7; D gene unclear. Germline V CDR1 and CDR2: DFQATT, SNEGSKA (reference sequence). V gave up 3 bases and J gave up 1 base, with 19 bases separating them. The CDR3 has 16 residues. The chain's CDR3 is CSASHGPKSKSYEQYF. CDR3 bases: TGCAGTGCTAGTCACGGCCCAAAGAGTAAATCCTACGAGCAGTACTTC.

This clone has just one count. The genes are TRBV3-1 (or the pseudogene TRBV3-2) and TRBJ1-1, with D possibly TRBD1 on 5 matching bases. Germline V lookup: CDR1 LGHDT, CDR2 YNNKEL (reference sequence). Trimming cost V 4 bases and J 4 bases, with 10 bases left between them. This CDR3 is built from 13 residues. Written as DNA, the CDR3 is TGTGCCAGCAGCCCAGGGTCTGGCACTGAAGCTTTCTTT. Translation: CASSPGSGTEAFF.

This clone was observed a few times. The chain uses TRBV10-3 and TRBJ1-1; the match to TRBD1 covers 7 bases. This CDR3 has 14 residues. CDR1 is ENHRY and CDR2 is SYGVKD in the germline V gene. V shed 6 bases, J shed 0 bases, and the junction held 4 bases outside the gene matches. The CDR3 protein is CAISGTDMNTEAFF. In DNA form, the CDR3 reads TGTGCCATCAGCGGGACAGACATGAACACTGAAGCTTTCTTT.

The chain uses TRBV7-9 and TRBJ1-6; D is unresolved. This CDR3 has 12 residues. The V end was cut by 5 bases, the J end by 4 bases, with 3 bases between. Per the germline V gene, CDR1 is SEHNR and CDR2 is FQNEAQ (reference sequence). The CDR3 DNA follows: TGTGCCAGCAGCGCTTATAATTCACCCCTCCACTTT. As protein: CASSAYNSPLHF.

The CDR3 bases are TGTGCCAGCAGTGAAGACAGGACAGGGGGCGCCGAAGCTTTCTTT. Translating it yields CASSEDRTGGAEAFF. The chain links TRBV2 to TRBJ1-1, with 11 bases that match TRBD1. This CDR3 has 15 amino acids. The junction had 6 bases not matched to a gene; V was cut back by 1 base and J by 8 bases. Germline lookup yields CDR1 SNHLY and CDR2 FYNNEI.

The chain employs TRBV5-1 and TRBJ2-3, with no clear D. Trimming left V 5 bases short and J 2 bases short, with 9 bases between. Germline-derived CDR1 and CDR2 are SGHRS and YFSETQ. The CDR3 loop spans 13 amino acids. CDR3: CASSSRPTDTQYF. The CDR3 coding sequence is TGCGCCAGCAGTTCTAGACCCACAGATACGCAGTATTTT.

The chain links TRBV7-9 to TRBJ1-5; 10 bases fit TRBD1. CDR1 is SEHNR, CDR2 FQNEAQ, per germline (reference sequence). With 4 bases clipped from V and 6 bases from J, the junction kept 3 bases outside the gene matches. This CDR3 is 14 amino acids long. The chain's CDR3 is CASSYRDRGQPQHF. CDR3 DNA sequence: TGTGCCAGCAGCTACCGGGACAGGGGTCAGCCCCAGCATTTT. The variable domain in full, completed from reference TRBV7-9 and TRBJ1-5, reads DTGVSQNPRHKITKRGQNVTFRCDPISEHNRLYWYRQTLGQGPEFLTYFQNEAQLEKSRLLSDRFSAERPKGSFSTLEIQRTEQGDSAMYLCASSYRDRGQPQHFGDGTRLSIL.

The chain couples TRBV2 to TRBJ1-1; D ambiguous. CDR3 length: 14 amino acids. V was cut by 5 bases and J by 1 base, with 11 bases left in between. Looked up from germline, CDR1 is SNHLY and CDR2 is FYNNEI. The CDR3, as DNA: TGTGCCAGCAGTTCGGAAAACGGGAACACTGAAGCTTTCTTT. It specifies CASSSENGNTEAFF. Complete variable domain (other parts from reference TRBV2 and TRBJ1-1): EPEVTQTPSHQVTQMGQEVILRCVPISNHLYFYWYRQILGQKVEFLVSFYNNEISEKSEIFDDQFSVERPDGSNFTLKIRSTKLEDSAMYFCASSSENGNTEAFFGQGTRLTVV.

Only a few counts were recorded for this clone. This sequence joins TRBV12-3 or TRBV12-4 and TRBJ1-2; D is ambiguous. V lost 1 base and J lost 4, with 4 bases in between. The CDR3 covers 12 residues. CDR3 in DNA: TGTGCCAGCAGTTTAGGCCTCTATGGCTACACCTTC. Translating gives CASSLGLYGYTF.

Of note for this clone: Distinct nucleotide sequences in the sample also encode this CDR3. In DNA, the CDR3 is TGTGCCAGCAGCTTGGGGCGGTCCACCGGGGAGCTGTTTTTT. This gives the protein CASSLGRSTGELFF. This rearrangement joins TRBV13 to TRBJ2-2, with D possibly TRBD1 on 5 matching bases. Germline V gives CDR1 PRHDT, CDR2 FYEKMQ (reference sequence). This CDR3 is built from 14 residues. Trimming shortened V by 3 bases and J by 4 bases, and 9 bases separated the two germline ends. Full variable domain (remainder filled in from reference TRBV13 and TRBJ2-2): AAGVIQSPRHLIKEKRETATLKCYPIPRHDTVYWYQQGPGQDPQFLISFYEKMQSDKGSIPDRFSAQQFSDYHSELNMSSLELGDSALYFCASSLGRSTGELFFGEGSRLTVL.

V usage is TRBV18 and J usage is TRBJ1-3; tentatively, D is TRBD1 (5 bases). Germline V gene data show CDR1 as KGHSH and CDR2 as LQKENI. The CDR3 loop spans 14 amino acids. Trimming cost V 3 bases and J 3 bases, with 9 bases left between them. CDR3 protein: CASSPGTDGNTIYF. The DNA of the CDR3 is TGTGCCAGCTCACCTGGGACTGATGGAAACACCATATATTTT.

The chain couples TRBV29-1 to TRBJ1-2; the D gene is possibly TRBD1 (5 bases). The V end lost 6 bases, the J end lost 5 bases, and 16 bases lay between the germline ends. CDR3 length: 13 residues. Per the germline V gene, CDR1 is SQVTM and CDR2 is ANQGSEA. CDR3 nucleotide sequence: TGCAGCGTGGGGAGAGGGGCGCGTTATGGCTACACCTTC. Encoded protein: CSVGRGARYGYTF.

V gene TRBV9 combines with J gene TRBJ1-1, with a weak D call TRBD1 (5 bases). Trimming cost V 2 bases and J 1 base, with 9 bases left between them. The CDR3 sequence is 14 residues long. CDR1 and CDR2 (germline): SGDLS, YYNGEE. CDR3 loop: CASSVSGRNTEAFF. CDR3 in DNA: TGTGCCAGCAGCGTTTCAGGGAGGAACACTGAAGCTTTCTTT.

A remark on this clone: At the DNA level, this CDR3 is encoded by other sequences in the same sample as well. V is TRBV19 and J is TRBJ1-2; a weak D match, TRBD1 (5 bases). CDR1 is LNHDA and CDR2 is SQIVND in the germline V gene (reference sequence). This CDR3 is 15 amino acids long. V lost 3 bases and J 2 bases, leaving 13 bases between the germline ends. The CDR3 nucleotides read TGTGCCAGTAGTATCAGCGGCCAGGGAAACTATGGCTACACCTTC. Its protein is CASSISGQGNYGYTF.

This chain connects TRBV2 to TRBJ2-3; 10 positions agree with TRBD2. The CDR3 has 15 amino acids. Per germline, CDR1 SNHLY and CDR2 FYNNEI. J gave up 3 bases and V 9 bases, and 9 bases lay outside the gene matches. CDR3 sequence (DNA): TGTGCCAGTGGGACTAGCGCAAGGAGGACAGATACGCAGTATTTT. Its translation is CASGTSARRTDTQYF.

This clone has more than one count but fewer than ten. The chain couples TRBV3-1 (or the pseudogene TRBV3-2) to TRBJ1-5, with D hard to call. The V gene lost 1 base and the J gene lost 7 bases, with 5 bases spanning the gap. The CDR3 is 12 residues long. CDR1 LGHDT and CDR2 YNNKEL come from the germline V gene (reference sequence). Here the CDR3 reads CASSQGHQPQHF. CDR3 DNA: TGTGCCAGCAGCCAAGGACACCAGCCCCAGCATTTT.

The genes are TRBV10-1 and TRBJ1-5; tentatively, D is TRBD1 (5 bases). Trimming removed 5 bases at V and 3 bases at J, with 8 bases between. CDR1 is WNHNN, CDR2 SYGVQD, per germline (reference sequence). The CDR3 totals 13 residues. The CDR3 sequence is CASSSGPNQPQHF. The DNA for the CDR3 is TGCGCCAGCAGTTCGGGGCCCAATCAGCCCCAGCATTTT.

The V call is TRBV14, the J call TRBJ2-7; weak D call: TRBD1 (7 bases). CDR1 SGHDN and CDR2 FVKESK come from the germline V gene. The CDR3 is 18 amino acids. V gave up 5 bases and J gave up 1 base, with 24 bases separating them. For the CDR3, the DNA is TGTGCCAGCAGCAGGGGGGTTTTATCTTGGACAGGTTCCTACGAGCAGTACTTC. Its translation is CASSRGVLSWTGSYEQYF. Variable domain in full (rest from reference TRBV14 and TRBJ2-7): EAGVTQFPSHSVIEKGQTVTLRCDPISGHDNLYWYRRVMGKEIKFLLHFVKESKQDESGMPNNRFLAERTGGTYSTLKVQPAELEDSGVYFCASSRGVLSWTGSYEQYFGPGTRLTVT.

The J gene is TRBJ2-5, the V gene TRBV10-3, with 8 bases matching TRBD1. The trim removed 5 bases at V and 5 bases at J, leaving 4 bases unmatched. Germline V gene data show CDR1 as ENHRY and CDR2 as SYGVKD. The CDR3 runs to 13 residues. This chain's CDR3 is CAISRTGSETQYF. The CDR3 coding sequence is TGTGCCATCAGTAGGACAGGGAGCGAGACCCAGTACTTC.

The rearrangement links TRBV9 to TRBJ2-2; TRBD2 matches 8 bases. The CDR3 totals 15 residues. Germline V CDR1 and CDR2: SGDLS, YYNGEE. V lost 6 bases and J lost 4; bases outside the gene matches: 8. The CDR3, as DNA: TGTGCCAGCACCAGGGGACTAGTTGGCACCGGGGAGCTGTTTTTT. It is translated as CASTRGLVGTGELFF.

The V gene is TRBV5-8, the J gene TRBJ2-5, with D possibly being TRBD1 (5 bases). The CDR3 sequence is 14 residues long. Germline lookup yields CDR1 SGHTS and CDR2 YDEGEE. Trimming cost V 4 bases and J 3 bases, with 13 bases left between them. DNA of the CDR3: TGTGCCAGCAGCCTAGGACAAGCGAAAGAGACCCAGTACTTC. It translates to CASSLGQAKETQYF.

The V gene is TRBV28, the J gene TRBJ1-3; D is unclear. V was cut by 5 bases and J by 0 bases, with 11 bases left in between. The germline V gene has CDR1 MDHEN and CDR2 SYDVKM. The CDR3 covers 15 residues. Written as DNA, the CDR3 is TGTGCCAGCAGTGAACCCTTCCCCTCTGGAAACACCATATATTTT. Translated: CASSEPFPSGNTIYF.

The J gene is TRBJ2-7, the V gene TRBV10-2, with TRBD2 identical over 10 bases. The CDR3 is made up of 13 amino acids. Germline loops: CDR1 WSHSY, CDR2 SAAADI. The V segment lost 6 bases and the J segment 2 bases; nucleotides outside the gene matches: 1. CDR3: CASSLAGAYEQYF. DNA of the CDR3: TGCGCCAGCAGCCTAGCGGGGGCCTACGAGCAGTACTTC.